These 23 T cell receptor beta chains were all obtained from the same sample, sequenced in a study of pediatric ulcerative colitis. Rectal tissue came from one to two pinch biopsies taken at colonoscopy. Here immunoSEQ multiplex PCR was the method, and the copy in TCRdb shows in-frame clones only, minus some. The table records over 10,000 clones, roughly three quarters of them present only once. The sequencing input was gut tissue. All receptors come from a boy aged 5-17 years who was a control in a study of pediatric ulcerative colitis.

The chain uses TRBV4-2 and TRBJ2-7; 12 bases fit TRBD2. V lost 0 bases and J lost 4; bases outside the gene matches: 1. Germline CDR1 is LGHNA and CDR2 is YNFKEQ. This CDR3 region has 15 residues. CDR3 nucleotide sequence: TGTGCCAGCAGCCAAGAGACTAGCGGGAGTTACGAGCAGTACTTC. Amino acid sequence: CASSQETSGSYEQYF.

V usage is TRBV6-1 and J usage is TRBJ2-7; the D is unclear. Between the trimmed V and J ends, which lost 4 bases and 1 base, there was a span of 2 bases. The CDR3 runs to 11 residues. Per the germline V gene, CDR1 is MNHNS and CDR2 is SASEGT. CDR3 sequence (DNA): TGTGCCAGCAGTGGGTCCTACGAGCAGTACGTC. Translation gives CASSGSYEQYV.

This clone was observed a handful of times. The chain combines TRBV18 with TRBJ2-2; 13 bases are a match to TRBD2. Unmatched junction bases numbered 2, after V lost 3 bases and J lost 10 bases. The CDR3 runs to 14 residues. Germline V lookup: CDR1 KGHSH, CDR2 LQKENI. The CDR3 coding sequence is TGTGCCAGCTCACCCGGACTAGCGGGAGTGGAGCTGTTTTTT. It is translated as CASSPGLAGVELFF.

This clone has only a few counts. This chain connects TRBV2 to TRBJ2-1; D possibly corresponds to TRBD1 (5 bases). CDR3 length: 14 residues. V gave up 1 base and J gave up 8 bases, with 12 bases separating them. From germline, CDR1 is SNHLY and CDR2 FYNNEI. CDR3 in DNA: TGTGCCAGCAGTGAAGGCAGGGCAGGTCATGAGCAGTTCTTC. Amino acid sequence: CASSEGRAGHEQFF.

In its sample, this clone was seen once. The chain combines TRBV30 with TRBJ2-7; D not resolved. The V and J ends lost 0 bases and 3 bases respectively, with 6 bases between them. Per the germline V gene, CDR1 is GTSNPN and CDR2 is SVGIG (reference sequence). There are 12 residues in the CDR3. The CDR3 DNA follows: TGTGCCTGGAGTGTAGGAAACTACGAGCAGTACTTC. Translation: CAWSVGNYEQYF.

Here the CDR3 reads CAWSGSGDQPQHF. CDR3 DNA: TGTGCCTGGAGTGGATCAGGGGATCAGCCCCAGCATTTT. V is TRBV30 and J is TRBJ1-5; TRBD1 is a possible D gene (6 bases). V was cut by 1 base and J by 5 bases, with 9 bases left in between. Germline V gene lookup returns CDR1 GTSNPN and CDR2 SVGIG (reference sequence). The CDR3 has 13 residues.

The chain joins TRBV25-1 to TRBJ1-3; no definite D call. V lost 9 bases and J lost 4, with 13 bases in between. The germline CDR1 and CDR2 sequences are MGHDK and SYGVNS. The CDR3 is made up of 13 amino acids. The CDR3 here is CASETGIGNTIYF. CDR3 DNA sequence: TGTGCCAGTGAGACCGGGATCGGAAACACCATATATTTT.

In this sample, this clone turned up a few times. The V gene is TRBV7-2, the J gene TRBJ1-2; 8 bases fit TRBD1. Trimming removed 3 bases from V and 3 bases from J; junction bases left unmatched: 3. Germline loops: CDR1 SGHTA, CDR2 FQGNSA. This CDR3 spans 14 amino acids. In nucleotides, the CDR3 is TGTGCCAGCAGCTTCAGGGGGCGAGACTATGGCTACACCTTC. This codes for CASSFRGRDYGYTF.

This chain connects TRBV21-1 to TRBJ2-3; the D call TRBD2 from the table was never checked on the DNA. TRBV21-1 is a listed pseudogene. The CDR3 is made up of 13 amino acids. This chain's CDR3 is CASSPAGRDTQYF. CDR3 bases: TGTGCCAGCAGCCCAGCGGGGAGGGACACGCAGTATTTT.

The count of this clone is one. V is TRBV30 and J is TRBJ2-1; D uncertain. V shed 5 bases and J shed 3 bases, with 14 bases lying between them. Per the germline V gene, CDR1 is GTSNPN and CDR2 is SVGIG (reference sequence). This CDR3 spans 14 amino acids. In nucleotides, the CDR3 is TGTGCCTGGGAGGCGTCTCTAGGCTACAATGAGCAGTTCTTC. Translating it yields CAWEASLGYNEQFF.

Here the CDR3 reads CASRDYRGGDTDTQYF. Here the CDR3 DNA reads TGTGCCAGCAGGGACTACAGGGGTGGAGACACAGATACGCAGTATTTT. J is TRBJ2-3 and V is TRBV7-2, with TRBD1 as a possible D gene (7 bases). The CDR3 covers 16 residues. Germline lookup yields CDR1 SGHTA and CDR2 FQGNSA. V shed 6 bases and J shed 2 bases, with 18 bases lying between them.

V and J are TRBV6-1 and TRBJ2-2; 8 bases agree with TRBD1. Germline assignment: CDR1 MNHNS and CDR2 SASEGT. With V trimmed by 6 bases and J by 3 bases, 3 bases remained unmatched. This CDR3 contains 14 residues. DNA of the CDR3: TGTGCCAGCAGAAGGACAGGGTACACCGGGGAGCTGTTTTTT. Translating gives CASRRTGYTGELFF.

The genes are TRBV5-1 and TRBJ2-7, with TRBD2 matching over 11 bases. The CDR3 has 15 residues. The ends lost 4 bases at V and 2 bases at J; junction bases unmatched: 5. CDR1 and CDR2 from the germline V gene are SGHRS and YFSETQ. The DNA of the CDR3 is TGCGCCAGCAGCGGGGGACTAGCGGAGACCTACGAGCAGTACTTC. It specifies CASSGGLAETYEQYF.

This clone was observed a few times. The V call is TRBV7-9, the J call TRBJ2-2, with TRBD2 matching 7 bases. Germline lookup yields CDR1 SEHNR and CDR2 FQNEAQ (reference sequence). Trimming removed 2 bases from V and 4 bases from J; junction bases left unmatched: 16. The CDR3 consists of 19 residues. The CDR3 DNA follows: TGTGCCAGCAGCTTACATTGGGGAGGGACCACCTACACCACCGGGGAGCTGTTTTTT. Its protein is CASSLHWGGTTYTTGELFF.

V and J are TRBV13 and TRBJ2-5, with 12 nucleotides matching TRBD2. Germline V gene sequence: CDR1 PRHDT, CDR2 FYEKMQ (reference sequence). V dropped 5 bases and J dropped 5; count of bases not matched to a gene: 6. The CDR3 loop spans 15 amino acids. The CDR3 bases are TGTGCCAGCAGCAGATACCTAGCGGGAGGGGAGACCCAGTACTTC. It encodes CASSRYLAGGETQYF.

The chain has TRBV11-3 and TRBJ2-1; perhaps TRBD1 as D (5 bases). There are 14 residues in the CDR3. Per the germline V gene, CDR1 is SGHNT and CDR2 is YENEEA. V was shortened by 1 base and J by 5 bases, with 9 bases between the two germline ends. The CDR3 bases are TGTGCCAGCAGCTTAGGGGTAGGGGACAATGAGCAGTTCTTC. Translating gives CASSLGVGDNEQFF.

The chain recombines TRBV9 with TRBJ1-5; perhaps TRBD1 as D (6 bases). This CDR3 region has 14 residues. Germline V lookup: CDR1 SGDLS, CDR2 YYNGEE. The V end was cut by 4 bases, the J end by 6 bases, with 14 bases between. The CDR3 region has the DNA TGTGCCAGCAGCCCCGGGGGGGGCGCTCAGCCCCAGCATTTT. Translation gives CASSPGGGAQPQHF.

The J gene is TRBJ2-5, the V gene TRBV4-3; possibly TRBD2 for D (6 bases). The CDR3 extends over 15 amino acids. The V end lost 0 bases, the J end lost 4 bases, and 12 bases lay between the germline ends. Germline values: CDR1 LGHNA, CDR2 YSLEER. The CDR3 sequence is CASSQEFVGGETQYF. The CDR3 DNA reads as TGCGCCAGCAGCCAAGAATTCGTGGGAGGAGAGACCCAGTACTTC.

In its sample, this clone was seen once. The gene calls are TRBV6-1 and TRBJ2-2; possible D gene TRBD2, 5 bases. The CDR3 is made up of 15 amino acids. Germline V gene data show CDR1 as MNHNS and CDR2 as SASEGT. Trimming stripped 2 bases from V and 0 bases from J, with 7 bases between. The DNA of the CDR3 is TGTGCCAGCAGTGAATTCGGGACGAACACCGGGGAGCTGTTTTTT. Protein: CASSEFGTNTGELFF.

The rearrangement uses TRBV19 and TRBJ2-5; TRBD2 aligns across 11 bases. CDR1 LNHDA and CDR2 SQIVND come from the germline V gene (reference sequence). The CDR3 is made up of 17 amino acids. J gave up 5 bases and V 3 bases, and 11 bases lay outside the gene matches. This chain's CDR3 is CASSIRGLAGGVETQYF. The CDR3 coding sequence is TGTGCCAGTAGTATTAGGGGTTTAGCGGGAGGGGTGGAGACCCAGTACTTC.

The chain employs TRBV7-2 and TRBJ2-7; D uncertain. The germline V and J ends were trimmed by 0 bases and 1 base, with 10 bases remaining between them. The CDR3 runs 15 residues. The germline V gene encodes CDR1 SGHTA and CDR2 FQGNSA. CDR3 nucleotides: TGTGCCAGCAGCTTAGCAACGGGCGGTTCCTACGAGCAGTACTTC. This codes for CASSLATGGSYEQYF.

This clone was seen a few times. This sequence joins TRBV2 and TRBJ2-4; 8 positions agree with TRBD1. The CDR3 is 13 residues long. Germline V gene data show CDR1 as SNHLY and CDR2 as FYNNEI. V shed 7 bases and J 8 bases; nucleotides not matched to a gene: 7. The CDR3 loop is CASTRQGMDIQYF. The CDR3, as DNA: TGTGCCAGCACCAGACAGGGGATGGACATTCAGTACTTC.

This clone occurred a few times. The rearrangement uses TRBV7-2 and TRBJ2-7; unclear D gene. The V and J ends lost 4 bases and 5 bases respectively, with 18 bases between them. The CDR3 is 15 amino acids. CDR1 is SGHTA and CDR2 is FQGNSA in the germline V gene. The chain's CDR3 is CASSSFGESFDEQYV. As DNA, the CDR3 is TGTGCCAGCAGCTCCTTTGGGGAAAGCTTCGACGAGCAGTACGTC.